This T cell receptor beta chain is drawn from a study of T cell responses to AZD1222 COVID-19 vaccine. Study results and limitations: Elevations in Spike-specific TCR breadth and depth followed administration of two AZD1222 doses.

For this clone: The antigen remains undetermined.

Germline CDR1 and CDR2: SGHRS and YFSETQ. V was pared by 4 bases and J by 8 bases, with 10 bases of the junction left unmatched. This CDR3 contains 15 residues. The repertoire was sequenced with immunoSEQ multiplex PCR; TCRdb's copy has only in-frame clones and lacks some. Among more than 85,000 clones, over 80% were seen once, and the ten largest hold around 5%. The receptor's source is an adult in good health. The specimen was peripheral blood, collected on day 0 of AZD1222 vaccination. The V gene is TRBV5-1, the J gene TRBJ1-4; TRBD1 agrees at 8 bases. The CDR3 protein is CASSPTGTGYEKLFF. For the CDR3, the DNA is TGCGCCAGCAGCCCAACCGGGACAGGCTACGAAAAACTGTTTTTT.